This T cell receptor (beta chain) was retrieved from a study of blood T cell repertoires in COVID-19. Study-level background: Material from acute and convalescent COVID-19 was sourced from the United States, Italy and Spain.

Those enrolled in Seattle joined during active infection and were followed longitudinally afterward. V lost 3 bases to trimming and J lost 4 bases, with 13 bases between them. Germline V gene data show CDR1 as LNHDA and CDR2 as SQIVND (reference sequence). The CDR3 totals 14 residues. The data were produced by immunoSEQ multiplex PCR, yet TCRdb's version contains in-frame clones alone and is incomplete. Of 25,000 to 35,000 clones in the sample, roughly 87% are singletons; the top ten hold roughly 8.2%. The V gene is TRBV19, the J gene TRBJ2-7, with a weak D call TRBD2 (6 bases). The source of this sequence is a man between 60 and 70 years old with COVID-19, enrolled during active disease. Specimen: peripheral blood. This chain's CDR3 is CASSIVSGEYEQYF. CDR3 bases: TGTGCCAGTAGTATTGTATCGGGAGAGTACGAGCAGTACTTC.